The rows below give T cell receptor beta chains drawn from one sample of a study of shared clonotypes between healthy human individuals. The data were produced by immunoSEQ multiplex PCR, yet TCRdb's version contains in-frame clones alone and is incomplete. The sample shows approximately 1.5 million clones, less than 99% of them seen only once. Sequencing was done on a sample of naive CD4+ T cells sorted from blood. These receptors were taken from a man aged 25-40 years in good health. The CDR3 runs from the conserved cysteine through the conserved F or W. The D gene is left open where the match is weak. Not all rows give a size; the values are once, few, many and, for expanded clones, a class.

V gene	D gene	J gene	clone size	CDR3 length	CDR3 DNA	CDR3 protein
TRBV29-1	.	TRBJ2-7	.	14	TGCAGCGTTGGCGGCACTAGGAGCTCCTACGAGCAGTACTTC	CSVGGTRSSYEQYF
TRBV30	TRBD1	TRBJ2-1	.	15	TGTGCCTGGGGCGGACAGGGCTTTTCCTACAATGAGCAGTTCTTC	CAWGGQGFSYNEQFF
TRBV5-1	TRBD1	TRBJ2-5	.	14	TGCGCCAGCAGCAGGGGACAGCCACGGGGGACCCAGTACTTC	CASSRGQPRGTQYF
TRBV18	.	TRBJ2-2	.	16	TGTGCCAGCTCACCAATCAGCGGACCGAGGACCGGGGAGCTGTTTTTT	CASSPISGPRTGELFF
TRBV9	TRBD1	TRBJ1-1	.	17	TGTGCCAGCAGCCCCGTAGACAGGGCCCCGGGTGGCACTGAAGCTTTCTTT	CASSPVDRAPGGTEAFF
TRBV7-9	TRBD2	TRBJ2-3	.	16	TGTGCCAGCGGCAGCGGGAGCACCTTTTATCCAGATACGCAGTATTTT	CASGSGSTFYPDTQYF
TRBV29-1	.	TRBJ1-2	.	14	TGCAGCGTTGAAGATCGAGTCCTGCTAGGCGGCTACACCTTC	CSVEDRVLLGGYTF
TRBV6-5	.	TRBJ2-5	.	13	TGTGCCAGCAGTTACCCCAACCAAGAGACCCAGTACTTC	CASSYPNQETQYF
TRBV18	.	TRBJ1-4	.	13	TGTGCCAGCTCACCCGATCTGAATGAAAAACTGTTTTTT	CASSPDLNEKLFF
TRBV6-1	TRBD1	TRBJ1-5	.	15	TGTGCCAGCAGTGGGTTAAGACAGGGTGATCAGCCCCAGCATTTT	CASSGLRQGDQPQHF
TRBV5-1	.	TRBJ2-6	.	18	TGCGCCAGCAGCTTCGGGGGGACAGGTCTAAGAGGGGCCAACGTCCTGACTTTC	CASSFGGTGLRGANVLTF
TRBV25-1	.	TRBJ1-1	.	14	TGTGCCAGCAGTGAAACAGGGCCAACCACTGAAGCTTTCTTT	CASSETGPTTEAFF
TRBV7-2	TRBD2	TRBJ2-1	.	16	TGTGCCAGCAGCTTACGCGCCGGACTAGCCCAAAATGAGCAGTTCTTC	CASSLRAGLAQNEQFF
TRBV4-1	TRBD2	TRBJ2-4	.	16	TGCGCCAGCAGCCAAGTAGCGGGAGGGCCCAAAAACATTCAGTACTTC	CASSQVAGGPKNIQYF
TRBV27	.	TRBJ2-2	few	15	TGTGCCAGCAGTGCCAGATCCGCGAACACCGGGGAGCTGTTTTTT	CASSARSANTGELFF
TRBV28	TRBD1	TRBJ2-5	once	15	TGTGCCAGCAGCTTGGCCGGGGACAGTCGGGAGACCCAGTACTTC	CASSLAGDSRETQYF
TRBV28	TRBD1	TRBJ2-3	once	14	TGTGCCAGCAGTCCGGGACAGTTCACAGATACGCAGTATTTT	CASSPGQFTDTQYF
TRBV7-6	.	TRBJ1-4	.	18	TGTGCCAGCAGCTTAGAGTACGGGGGGACCAGGGGTGATGAAAAACTGTTTTTT	CASSLEYGGTRGDEKLFF
TRBV5-6	TRBD1	TRBJ2-7	.	17	TGTGCCAGCAGCTTGGTCGCGGGACAGGGGGCCCGCACGGAGCAGTACTTC	CASSLVAGQGARTEQYF
TRBV11-2	.	TRBJ2-3	once	11	TGTGCCAGCAGCCCCGGGCAGGGCGGGTATTTT	CASSPGQGGYF
TRBV20-1	TRBD1	TRBJ2-3	.	10	TGCAGTGCCCGACAGGGGGAGGCAATTTTT	CSARQGEAIF
TRBV9	.	TRBJ2-7	.	17	TGTGCCAGCAGCGTAGTACCTCCAGCGGGTCTGCCCTACGAGCAGTACTTC	CASSVVPPAGLPYEQYF
TRBV25-1	TRBD1	TRBJ1-1	.	17	TGTGCCAGCAGTGAACTCGGACAGGGGGCATGGGGCACTGAAGCTTTCTTT	CASSELGQGAWGTEAFF
TRBV28	TRBD1	TRBJ2-3	.	13	TGTGCCACCGGGCAGGGGGCATCAGATACGCAGTATTTT	CATGQGASDTQYF
TRBV6-5	.	TRBJ2-1	.	13	TGTGCCGTAAGGAACCGGGGCCGAGATGAGCAGTTCTTC	CAVRNRGRDEQFF
TRBV2	.	TRBJ1-2	.	15	TGTGCCAGCAACGAGGTCCAGGAACCCCTCAGGGGCTACACCTTC	CASNEVQEPLRGYTF
TRBV11-2	TRBD2	TRBJ2-1	.	16	TGTGCCAGCACTCCGGAACTAGCGGTATCCTACAATGAGCAGTTCTTC	CASTPELAVSYNEQFF
TRBV18	TRBD1	TRBJ2-3	.	17	TGTGCCAGCTCACTTAAAACCGGGACAGGGGGCGCAGATACGCAGTATTTT	CASSLKTGTGGADTQYF
TRBV5-8	TRBD2	TRBJ2-3	once	16	TGTGCCAGCAGCTTGGGACTAGCGGGAGGTTCACATACGCAGTATTTT	CASSLGLAGGSHTQYF
TRBV19	.	TRBJ2-1	.	17	TGTGCCAGTAGAGATCCCTCCCAGGTTGGGGCCTACAATGAGCAGTTCTTC	CASRDPSQVGAYNEQFF
TRBV28	.	TRBJ1-5	.	15	TGTGCCAGCAGTTTCTTTGGGGCGCAAAATCAGCCCCAGCATTTT	CASSFFGAQNQPQHF
TRBV28	.	TRBJ1-5	.	15	TGTGCCAGCAGTTTATTCCGGGATACTTATCAGCCCCAGCATTTT	CASSLFRDTYQPQHF
TRBV5-1	.	TRBJ1-4	.	16	TGCGCCAGCAGCTATGGTAGGAGGCTGACTAATGAAAAACTGTTTTTT	CASSYGRRLTNEKLFF
TRBV9	.	TRBJ2-7	.	15	TGTGCCAGCAGCCCCCAGTGGAGGGTCACCTACGAGCAGTACTTC	CASSPQWRVTYEQYF
TRBV2	TRBD2	TRBJ2-7	.	15	TGTGCCAGCAGTGGGACTAGCGGGGAGAAACACGAGCAGTACTTC	CASSGTSGEKHEQYF
TRBV11-2	.	TRBJ1-4	.	14	TGTGCCAGCAGCTCCATAACCAAAGTAGAAAAACTGTTTTTT	CASSSITKVEKLFF
TRBV28	.	TRBJ2-7	.	14	TGTGCCAGCCGCTGGGGGCGGGCCACCCTAGGGCAGTACTTC	CASRWGRATLGQYF
TRBV19	.	TRBJ2-2	.	13	TGTGCCAGTAGGACAGCGAACACCGGGGAGCTGTTTTTT	CASRTANTGELFF
TRBV5-1	.	TRBJ1-1	once	17	TGCGCCAGCAGCTTGTATGAGAGGGCCCTAACTAACACTGAAGCTTTCTTT	CASSLYERALTNTEAFF
TRBV27	TRBD2	TRBJ2-2	.	15	TGTGCCAGCAGTATCAGGACTAGTTATCTGGGGGAGCTGTTTTTT	CASSIRTSYLGELFF
TRBV5-8	.	TRBJ1-5	.	15	TGTGCCAGCAGCAAGACAGATTATAGCAATCAGCCCCAGCATTTT	CASSKTDYSNQPQHF
TRBV9	.	TRBJ2-5	once	15	TGTGCCAGCAGCGTAGCTGCAGGGAGACAAGAGACCCAGTACTTC	CASSVAAGRQETQYF
TRBV4-1	.	TRBJ2-4	.	14	TGCGCCAGCAGCCCACGGGTAGCCAAAAACATTCAGTACTTC	CASSPRVAKNIQYF
TRBV6-5	.	TRBJ1-2	once	15	TGTGCCAGTGGGAAGCATGGGACGCCCGACTATGGCTACACCTTC	CASGKHGTPDYGYTF
TRBV7-3	TRBD1	TRBJ2-6	.	16	TGTGCCAGCAGCCCCGGGACAGGGGCCGGGGCCAACGTCCTGACTTTC	CASSPGTGAGANVLTF
TRBV7-9	TRBD1	TRBJ2-4	once	16	TGTGCCAGCAGCCCCCGGGACAGGCTAGCCAAAAACATTCAGTACTTC	CASSPRDRLAKNIQYF
TRBV6-1	.	TRBJ2-7	.	13	TGTGCCAGCAGTGAAGCGTTACCCTACGAGCAGTACTTC	CASSEALPYEQYF
TRBV19	.	TRBJ2-2	.	14	TGTGCCAGTAGTGGAGGGACAAATACCGGGGAGCTGTTTTTT	CASSGGTNTGELFF
TRBV6-6	.	TRBJ1-3	once	13	TGTGCCAGCAGTTACCAGGGTGGAAACACCATATATTTT	CASSYQGGNTIYF
TRBV6-6	TRBD2	TRBJ2-2	.	16	TGTGCCAGCAGCTCAGGGCTAGCGGGATCGATCGGGGAGCTGTTTTTT	CASSSGLAGSIGELFF
TRBV2	.	TRBJ2-7	once	17	TGTGCCAGCAGTGAAAGGCAGGGCAGGGGACTCGTCTACGAGCAGTACTTC	CASSERQGRGLVYEQYF
TRBV18	.	TRBJ1-1	.	14	TGTGCCAGCTCACCAGAACAGGGGAACACTGAAGCTTTCTTT	CASSPEQGNTEAFF
TRBV7-2	TRBD2	TRBJ2-6	.	18	TGTGCCAGCAGCTCACGACTAGCGCTAAGCTCTGGGGCCAACGTCCTGACTTTC	CASSSRLALSSGANVLTF
TRBV5-4	.	TRBJ2-3	.	16	TGTGCCAGCAGCTTTAATCAGGGAGCTGGCCCAGATACGCAGTATTTT	CASSFNQGAGPDTQYF
TRBV28	TRBD2	TRBJ2-3	.	16	TGTGCCAGCGCAGGGATTAGCGGGAGGGCCGAAGATACGCAGTATTTT	CASAGISGRAEDTQYF
TRBV7-2	TRBD2	TRBJ2-2	.	16	TGTGCCAGCAGCTCCCGACTAGCGGCGAACACCGGGGAGCTGTTTTTT	CASSSRLAANTGELFF
TRBV5-4	TRBD1	TRBJ2-7	.	14	TGTGCCAGCAGTCACCCGGGACAGGCGACCGAGCAGTACTTC	CASSHPGQATEQYF
TRBV2	TRBD2	TRBJ2-2	.	14	TGTGCCACCAGATGGGGACTAGCAACCGGGGAGCTGTTTTTT	CATRWGLATGELFF
TRBV19	.	TRBJ1-3	.	15	TGTGCCAGTAAGGTAGGACCCAGGACGGAAAACACCATATATTTT	CASKVGPRTENTIYF
TRBV7-6	.	TRBJ1-3	.	16	TGTGCCAGCAGCTTAGGGGCAGGGGTAGCTGGAAACACCATATATTTT	CASSLGAGVAGNTIYF